Listed here are 11 T cell receptor beta chains from one sample, sequenced in a study of cytomegalovirus exposure and HLA in healthy donors. Primers: 60 Vbeta forward and 13 Jbeta reverse. This table comes from immunoSEQ multiplex PCR, and its TCRdb copy is limited to in-frame clones, with some not included. In the table there are over 120,000 clones, around 80% of which are singletons. Source material: PBMCs. These receptors came from a female donor in good health and CMV-seronegative.

This chain uses TRBV28 with TRBJ1-1, with TRBD1 identical over 12 bases. This CDR3 has 19 residues. Trimming removed 6 bases from V and 0 bases from J; junction bases left unmatched: 14. Germline CDR1 MDHEN, CDR2 SYDVKM. The chain's CDR3 is CASRYRDRGLRFMNTEAFF. CDR3 nucleotides: TGTGCCAGCAGATACCGGGACAGGGGGCTTCGGTTCATGAACACTGAAGCTTTCTTT. Drawing the rest from reference TRBV28 and TRBJ1-1, the complete variable domain is DVKVTQSSRYLVKRTGEKVFLECVQDMDHENMFWYRQDPGLGLRLIYFSYDVKMKEKGDIPEGYSVSREKKERFSLILESASTNQTSMYLCASRYRDRGLRFMNTEAFFGQGTRLTVV.

The chain couples TRBV9 to TRBJ2-7; 7 bases fit TRBD2. The CDR3 length is 16 residues. Trimming took 3 bases from V and 1 from J; bases not matched to a gene: 10. CDR1 is SGDLS and CDR2 is YYNGEE in the germline V gene. The CDR3, as DNA: TGTGCCAGCAGCGCGACGGAAGGCGGGAGATCCTACGAGCAGTACTTC. It is translated as CASSATEGGRSYEQYF.

This chain links TRBV19 with TRBJ2-1; TRBD2 matches 14 bases. Unmatched junction bases numbered 11, after V lost 6 bases and J lost 7 bases. Germline CDR1 reads LNHDA; CDR2 reads SQIVND (reference sequence). This CDR3 is built from 17 residues. DNA for the CDR3: TGTGCCAGTAGCAAAATGACTAGCGGGGGGGCTACGAATGAGCAGTTCTTC. This encodes CASSKMTSGGATNEQFF.

The rearrangement links TRBV5-1 to TRBJ2-7; a possible D gene is TRBD1 (5 bases). Germline CDR1 reads SGHRS; CDR2 reads YFSETQ. This CDR3 is 15 amino acids long. V was shortened by 2 bases and J by 6 bases, with 18 bases between the two germline ends. CDR3 loop: CASSFLRGQDGEQYF. As DNA, the CDR3 is TGCGCCAGCAGCTTCCTTAGGGGCCAGGACGGCGAGCAGTACTTC.

The chain combines TRBV2 with TRBJ2-3, with a weak D call TRBD2 (6 bases). Germline V gene lookup returns CDR1 SNHLY and CDR2 FYNNEI. The length of the CDR3 is 16 residues. Trimming removed 1 base at V and 10 bases at J, with 21 bases between. The CDR3 sequence is CASSEDLGGGPISQYF. As DNA, the CDR3 is TGTGCCAGCAGTGAAGATCTCGGGGGAGGTCCTATATCGCAGTATTTT.

The chain links TRBV28 to TRBJ2-2, with 7 nucleotides matching TRBD1. Germline trimming cut 3 bases from V and 1 base from J; bases unmatched to any gene: 8. The germline gives CDR1 MDHEN, CDR2 SYDVKM. The CDR3 runs 17 residues. The CDR3 reads CASSLPKQGMNTGELFF. The CDR3 DNA follows: TGTGCCAGCAGTTTGCCGAAACAGGGGATGAACACCGGGGAGCTGTTTTTT.

This chain links TRBV5-1 with TRBJ2-5; weak D call: TRBD2 (5 bases). V gave up 0 bases and J gave up 2 bases, with 20 bases separating them. The germline CDR1 and CDR2 sequences are SGHRS and YFSETQ. This CDR3 contains 18 residues. The CDR3: CASSLASSDFWEQETQYF. The CDR3 nucleotides are TGCGCCAGCAGCTTGGCTTCGTCGGATTTCTGGGAGCAAGAGACCCAGTACTTC.

Only one count was recorded for this clone. The V call is TRBV14, the J call TRBJ2-1; tentative D call: TRBD2 (5 bases). The germline gives CDR1 SGHDN, CDR2 FVKESK. The CDR3 loop spans 15 amino acids. Trimming pared 4 bases from V and 3 bases from J, leaving 13 bases between. The CDR3 bases are TGTGCCAGCAGCCGTATTGAGGGAATCTACAATGAGCAGTTCTTC. It translates to CASSRIEGIYNEQFF.

The J gene is TRBJ2-5, the V gene TRBV5-4, with 7 bases fitting TRBD2. Losses at the gene ends were 4 bases for V and 4 bases for J; bases not matched to a gene: 10. The CDR3 contains 15 residues. Germline V gene data show CDR1 as SGHNT and CDR2 as YYREEE (reference sequence). CDR3 protein: CASSVLAGGRETQYF. The CDR3 bases are TGTGCCAGCAGCGTATTAGCGGGCGGGAGAGAGACCCAGTACTTC.

V usage is TRBV19 and J usage is TRBJ1-5; unclear D gene. Germline V lookup: CDR1 LNHDA, CDR2 SQIVND (reference sequence). This CDR3 has 15 residues. V lost 3 bases to trimming and J lost 3 bases, with 12 bases between them. The chain's CDR3 is CASSMMELTNQPQHF. The CDR3 DNA reads as TGTGCCAGTAGTATGATGGAGCTGACCAATCAGCCCCAGCATTTT.

This clone was found once. The chain recombines TRBV5-1 with TRBJ1-1; 7 bases are shared with TRBD1. Trimming took 0 bases from V and 8 from J; bases not matched to a gene: 1. CDR1 and CDR2 from the germline V gene are SGHRS and YFSETQ. The CDR3 runs 12 residues. CDR3 loop: CASSLVGGEAFF. CDR3 bases: TGCGCCAGCAGCTTGGTAGGGGGCGAAGCTTTCTTT.